Detailed here is one T cell receptor (beta chain). The antigen remains unidentified. Data came from immunoSEQ multiplex PCR; TCRdb stores just in-frame clones and leaves some out. The repertoire holds 45,000 to 65,000 clones, approximately 75% seen once, with about 2.3% in the top ten. The source of the sample is a study of OX40 agonist ivuxolimab in advanced cancers. For the study at large: The study enrolled dose-escalation patients with hepatocellular carcinoma, melanoma, renal cell or head and neck cancer.

Findings and caveats of the study: Doses of 0.1 to 3.0 mg/kg were accompanied by clonal expansion of CD4+ and CD8+ blood T cells by week 6.

Looked up from germline, CDR1 is SGHNT and CDR2 is YENEEA. The CDR3 length is 13 residues. V lost 6 bases and J lost 8, with 14 bases in between. The clonotype originates from an adult with an advanced solid tumor such as melanoma, head and neck, liver or kidney cancer. The sequencing used CD4+ or CD8+ T cells sorted from blood, collected in a trial of the OX40 agonist ivuxolimab. The J gene is TRBJ2-1, the V gene TRBV11-3; D perhaps matches TRBD2 (5 bases). The CDR3 sequence: CASSSSLEYEQFF. CDR3 nucleotide sequence: TGTGCCAGCAGTTCTAGCCTGGAGTATGAGCAGTTCTTC.